There are many counts of the clone carrying this T cell receptor beta chain. CDR3-region Arm-PCR and iRepertoire HTBI primers produced the TCR beta libraries. TCRdb itself ran the multiplex PCR reads through MiXCR, one entry per CDR3 protein. The sample lists about 470,000 distinct CDR3 sequences; roughly 16% were seen once. Time point noted: newly diagnosed GD, antithyroid drugs for less than 3 months. With RNA extracted from PBMCs as input, the TCR library was made. The CDR3 is made up of 14 amino acids. Deletions cut 3 bases from V and 2 bases from J, with 11 bases between. CDR1 SGHVS and CDR2 FQNEAQ come from the germline V gene. This sample is drawn from a study of regulatory T cells in long-lasting Graves disease. The same data also went into a second study, on T cells in Graves' hyperthyroidism and ophthalmopathy. That paper adds: The majority of expanded thyroid clonotypes above 0.001 also appeared in blood.

The sample consisted of peripheral blood mononuclear cells (PBMCs), taken at new diagnosis, from a patient treated with antithyroid drugs. The sequence was collected from a middle-aged man with Graves disease. The chain uses TRBV7-8 and TRBJ2-7; maybe TRBD1 (6 bases). The CDR3 is CASSFRDITYEQYF. CDR3 coding DNA: TGTGCCAGCAGCTTCCGGGACATAACCTACGAGCAGTACTTC.